The 9 T cell receptor beta chains in this list originate from one sample, sequenced in a study of blood T cell repertoires in COVID-19. Some clones are missing from TCRdb's copy, which holds only in-frame ones; the method was immunoSEQ multiplex PCR. Found here are 25,000 to 35,000 clones, 75% to 90% of them singletons; the top ten hold 16%. The sequenced material came from peripheral blood. The receptors here all came from a man aged 80 or over with acute or convalescent COVID-19.

This clone was detected only once. V and J are TRBV6-5 and TRBJ2-1; D may be TRBD1 (6 bases). Trimming left V 1 base short and J 10 bases short, with 11 bases between. Per germline, CDR1 MNHEY and CDR2 SVGAGI. The CDR3 length is 13 residues. CDR3 region: CASSYFGTFEQFF. CDR3 in DNA: TGTGCCAGCAGTTACTTTGGGACATTCGAGCAGTTCTTC.

The chain joins TRBV28 to TRBJ2-3; 9 bases agree with TRBD2. This CDR3 has 16 amino acids. Germline V CDR1 and CDR2: MDHEN, SYDVKM. The junction had 5 bases not matched to a gene; V was cut back by 2 bases and J by 2 bases. The CDR3: CASSLPSGDFTDTQYF. DNA for the CDR3: TGTGCCAGCAGTTTACCTAGCGGGGATTTCACAGATACGCAGTATTTT. Based on the CDR3 plus reference TRBV28 and TRBJ2-3, the full variable domain is DVKVTQSSRYLVKRTGEKVFLECVQDMDHENMFWYRQDPGLGLRLIYFSYDVKMKEKGDIPEGYSVSREKKERFSLILESASTNQTSMYLCASSLPSGDFTDTQYFGPGTRLTVL.

This clone was detected only once. The J gene is TRBJ2-3, the V gene TRBV12-5; TRBD1 matches at 8 bases. The germline gives CDR1 LGHNT, CDR2 FRNRAP. The CDR3 consists of 17 residues. The trim removed 6 bases at V and 1 base at J, leaving 12 bases unmatched. The CDR3 DNA is TGTGCTAGTGGACCGAGACAGGGGTCCTACGGCACAGATACGCAGTATTTT. Its protein is CASGPRQGSYGTDTQYF.

This chain connects TRBV18 to TRBJ1-4; 12 bases are a match to TRBD1. CDR3 size: 20 residues. Trimming removed 4 bases from V and 1 base from J; junction bases left unmatched: 13. CDR1 is KGHSH, CDR2 LQKENI, per germline. In DNA, the CDR3 is TGTGCCAGCTCACTTCTATCCGGGACAGGGGGCTCTAGAACTAATGAAAAACTGTTTTTT. Translating gives CASSLLSGTGGSRTNEKLFF.

The chain recombines TRBV9 with TRBJ1-6; TRBD1 is a possible D gene (6 bases). Germline V gene data show CDR1 as SGDLS and CDR2 as YYNGEE. Between the trimmed V and J ends, which lost 4 bases and 0 bases, there was a span of 14 bases. The length of the CDR3 is 17 residues. DNA for the CDR3: TGTGCCAGCAGCCCCCAGGGGTACCCCTCCTATAATTCACCCCTCCACTTT. Its translation: CASSPQGYPSYNSPLHF.

The chain has TRBV10-3 and TRBJ1-5, with 8 positions matching TRBD1. The CDR3 length is 17 residues. Germline-derived CDR1 and CDR2 are ENHRY and SYGVKD. Trimming cost V 0 bases and J 0 bases; bases outside gene matches: 4. The CDR3 here is CAISESGTGPSNQPQHF. The CDR3 DNA sequence: TGTGCCATCAGTGAGTCAGGGACAGGTCCTAGCAATCAGCCCCAGCATTTT.

This chain links TRBV11-3 with TRBJ2-1, with D perhaps TRBD1 (5 bases). Germline V CDR1 and CDR2: SGHNT, YENEEA. Trimming left V 0 bases short and J 5 bases short, with 17 bases between. The CDR3 is made up of 17 amino acids. The CDR3 bases are TGTGCCAGCAGCTTAGATAAGGGGCCTGGGGCCCACAATGAGCAGTTCTTC. It is translated as CASSLDKGPGAHNEQFF.

The rearrangement uses TRBV6-5 and TRBJ2-1; 8 nucleotides match TRBD2. The trim removed 0 bases at V and 7 bases at J, leaving 5 bases unmatched. Germline lookup yields CDR1 MNHEY and CDR2 SVGAGI. This CDR3 is 15 amino acids long. The DNA of the CDR3 is TGTGCCAGCAGTTACTCAAATAGCGGGGTTAATGAGCAGTTCTTC. Translating it yields CASSYSNSGVNEQFF.

This rearrangement joins TRBV5-1 to TRBJ1-2, with D perhaps matching TRBD1 (6 bases). In germline, CDR1 is SGHRS, CDR2 YFSETQ. The CDR3 consists of 14 residues. V was pared by 2 bases and J by 8 bases, with 16 bases between. The CDR3 sequence: CASSLETGQGGYTF. Here the CDR3 DNA reads TGCGCCAGCAGCTTAGAAACGGGACAAGGCGGCTACACCTTC.